This TCR beta chain was retrieved from a study of vaccination effects on CD4 cells after COVID-19. Assay used: immunoSEQ multiplex PCR; TCRdb lists only in-frame clones, some missing. The sample records tens of thousands of clones, about three fifths being singletons. CD4+ T cells specific for antigen were expanded with viral peptide pools by the ViraFEST assay before sequencing. Upon completion of under eleven days in culture, CD4+ T cells were isolated. Nucleocapsid antibodies were negative in the vaccine recipients, who had never had SARS-CoV-2 infection. The table lists this clone with a few counts. Its antigen is not identified. Trimming took 4 bases from V and 7 from J; bases not matched to a gene: 9. The length of the CDR3 is 15 residues. The germline V gene has CDR1 MNHEY and CDR2 SVGEGT.

The receptor comes from a human donor who received a COVID-19 vaccine. V gene TRBV6-2 or TRBV6-3 combines with J gene TRBJ1-2; 10 bases agree with TRBD1. This material consisted of CD4+ T cells from PBMCs cultured with HCoV-OC43 spike peptides, taken before COVID-19 vaccination. Noted subset: HCoV-OC43 spike overlapping peptide pool stimulation. CDR3 region: CASSFPGTGVRGYTF. CDR3 coding DNA: TGTGCCAGCAGTTTCCCCGGGACAGGGGTGCGTGGCTACACCTTC.